The following is a T cell receptor beta chain sequence with its context. In the original analysis: The authors estimated nucleated cell counts from reference gene primer amplification. Some clones are missing from TCRdb's copy, which holds only in-frame ones; the method was immunoSEQ multiplex PCR. V, J and clone size reflect that table, while D and trimming were determined from the DNA. The sample shows 650,000 to 800,000 clones, about 87% of them seen only once. This entry comes from a study of blood T cell repertoires in COVID-19. The CDR3 length is 12 residues. The V and J ends lost 7 bases and 0 bases respectively, with 4 bases between them. Germline lookup yields CDR1 SGHVS and CDR2 FQNEAQ.

The chain uses TRBV7-8 and TRBJ1-3; D gene uncertain. The TCR sequence derives from a woman between 18 and 30 years old with acute or convalescent COVID-19. Sequencing was performed on peripheral blood. CDR3 protein: CASTSSGNTIYF. CDR3 sequence (DNA): TGTGCCAGCACCAGCTCTGGAAACACCATATATTTT.